These 6 T cell receptor beta chains came from one sample sequenced in a study of technical replicates of blood from a few donors. Assay used: immunoSEQ multiplex PCR; TCRdb lists only in-frame clones, some missing. The data show just over 60,000 clones, 80% to 90% seen once. Sequenced: PBMCs. The receptors stem from a human donor in good health. Some clones in this sample may be carry-over from other donors' samples.

V is TRBV29-1 and J is TRBJ2-3; a possible D gene is TRBD2 (5 bases). Looked up from germline, CDR1 is SQVTM and CDR2 is ANQGSEA. The CDR3 is 13 amino acids. V shed 8 bases and J shed 4 bases, with 16 bases lying between them. The DNA of the CDR3 is TGCAGCACGACCGCGACTACATCAGATACGCAGTATTTT. It codes for CSTTATTSDTQYF.

The J gene is TRBJ2-5, the V gene TRBV21-1; TRBD1 reflects the table's D call only, with no check against the DNA. TRBV21-1 is tagged as a pseudogene. The CDR3 length is 17 residues. CDR3 region: CASSKDSPGLFKETQYF. The CDR3, as DNA: TGTGCCAGCAGCAAGGACAGCCCGGGCCTTTTCAAAGAGACCCAGTACTTC.

The gene calls are TRBV2 and TRBJ1-3, with 7 bases fitting TRBD1. Germline V gives CDR1 SNHLY, CDR2 FYNNEI. The CDR3 length is 15 residues. J gave up 2 bases and V 1 base, and 2 bases lay outside the gene matches. The CDR3, as DNA: TGTGCCAGCAGTGAAGAGGGGGCAACTGGAAACACCATATATTTT. This encodes CASSEEGATGNTIYF. The complete variable domain, with remaining parts taken from reference TRBV2 and TRBJ1-3, reads EPEVTQTPSHQVTQMGQEVILRCVPISNHLYFYWYRQILGQKVEFLVSFYNNEISEKSEIFDDQFSVERPDGSNFTLKIRSTKLEDSAMYFCASSEEGATGNTIYFGEGSWLTVV.

The chain links TRBV6-5 to TRBJ1-1; D perhaps matches TRBD1 (5 bases). This CDR3 spans 15 amino acids. V dropped 0 bases and J dropped 1 base, with 9 bases sitting between them. Looked up from germline, CDR1 is MNHEY and CDR2 is SVGAGI. This chain's CDR3 is CASSYSAGPNTEAFF. The CDR3 nucleotides are TGTGCCAGCAGTTACTCTGCAGGGCCGAACACTGAAGCTTTCTTT.

This chain uses TRBV5-1 with TRBJ1-3; 8 bases map to TRBD1. After removal of 4 bases from V and 0 bases from J, the junction contained 6 bases not matched to a gene. The CDR3 totals 16 residues. Germline assignment: CDR1 SGHRS and CDR2 YFSETQ. For the CDR3, the DNA is TGCGCCAGCAGCCAGGGACAGGCCGCCTCTGGAAACACCATATATTTT. Protein: CASSQGQAASGNTIYF.

The CDR3 DNA is TGCGCCAGCAGCTTCGCAGAAAACACTGAAGCTTTCTTT. It specifies CASSFAENTEAFF. The chain carries TRBV5-1 and TRBJ1-1; unclear D gene. Trimming took off 2 bases at V and 2 bases at J, with 7 bases between the two ends. The CDR3 is made up of 13 amino acids. CDR1 and CDR2 (germline): SGHRS, YFSETQ.